This TCR beta chain is drawn from a study of T cell responses to AZD1222 COVID-19 vaccine. Whole-study findings and limits: Of spike-specific TCRs, nearly half reportedly target regions left unmutated in variants. CD4 TCRs linked to vaccination spanned spike, dominating at 160-218 and 743-854. Donors were mostly white British, more females; clonal diversity possibly underestimated. None of the repertoires were sampled until the peak T cell response had passed.

With respect to this clone: What it binds is unknown.

Produced via immunoSEQ multiplex PCR; TCRdb's table is partial and in-frame only. The table shows 100,000 to 140,000 clones, with roughly nine tenths occurring only once. After removal of 3 bases from V and 5 bases from J, the junction contained 5 bases not matched to a gene. The CDR3 has 15 residues. In germline, CDR1 is KGHDR, CDR2 SFDVKD. The chain carries TRBV24-1 and TRBJ2-1, with TRBD1 matching 8 bases. This TCR derives from an adult in good health. The sample was peripheral blood, taken on day 0 of AZD1222 vaccination. CDR3 sequence (DNA): TGTGCCACCAGTGATGTGGACAGGGTAGACAATGAGCAGTTCTTC. Residues: CATSDVDRVDNEQFF.